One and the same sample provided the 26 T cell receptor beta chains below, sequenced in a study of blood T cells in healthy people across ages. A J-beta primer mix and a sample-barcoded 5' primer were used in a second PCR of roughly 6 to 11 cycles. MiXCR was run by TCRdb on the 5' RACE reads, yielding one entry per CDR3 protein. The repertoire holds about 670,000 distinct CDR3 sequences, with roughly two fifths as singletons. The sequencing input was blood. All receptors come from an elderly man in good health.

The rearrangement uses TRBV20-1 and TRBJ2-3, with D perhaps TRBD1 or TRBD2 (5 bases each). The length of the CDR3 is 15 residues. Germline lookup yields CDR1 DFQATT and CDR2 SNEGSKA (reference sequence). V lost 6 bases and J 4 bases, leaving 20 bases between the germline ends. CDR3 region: CSARDVGRGADTQYF. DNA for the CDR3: TGCAGTGCCCGTGACGTGGGACGGGGAGCAGATACGCAGTATTTT.

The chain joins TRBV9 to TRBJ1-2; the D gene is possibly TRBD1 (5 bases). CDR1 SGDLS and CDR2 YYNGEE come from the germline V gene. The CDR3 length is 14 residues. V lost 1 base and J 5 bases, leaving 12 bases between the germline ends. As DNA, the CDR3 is TGTGCCAGCAGCGTAACGGGCCAGGGTTATGGCTACACCTTC. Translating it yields CASSVTGQGYGYTF.

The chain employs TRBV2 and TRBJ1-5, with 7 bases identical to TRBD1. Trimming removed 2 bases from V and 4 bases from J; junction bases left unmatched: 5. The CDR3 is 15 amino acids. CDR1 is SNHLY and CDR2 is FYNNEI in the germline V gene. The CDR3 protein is CASSELGQINQPQHF. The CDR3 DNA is TGTGCCAGCAGTGAACTGGGACAGATAAATCAGCCCCAGCATTTT. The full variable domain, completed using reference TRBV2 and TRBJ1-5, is EPEVTQTPSHQVTQMGQEVILRCVPISNHLYFYWYRQILGQKVEFLVSFYNNEISEKSEIFDDQFSVERPDGSNFTLKIRSTKLEDSAMYFCASSELGQINQPQHFGDGTRLSIL.

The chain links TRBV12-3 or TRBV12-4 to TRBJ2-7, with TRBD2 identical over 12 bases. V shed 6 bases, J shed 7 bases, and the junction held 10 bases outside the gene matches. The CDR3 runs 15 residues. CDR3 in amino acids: CASRPASGRVAEQYF. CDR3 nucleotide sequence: TGTGCCAGCAGGCCCGCTAGCGGGAGGGTAGCGGAGCAGTACTTC.

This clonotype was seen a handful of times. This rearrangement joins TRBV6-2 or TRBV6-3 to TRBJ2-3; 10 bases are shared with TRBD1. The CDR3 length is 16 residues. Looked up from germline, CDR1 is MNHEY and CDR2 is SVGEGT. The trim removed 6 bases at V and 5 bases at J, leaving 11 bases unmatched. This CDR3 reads CASRRLDRGPEDTQYF. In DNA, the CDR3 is TGTGCCAGCAGAAGACTTGACAGGGGGCCCGAAGATACGCAGTATTTT.

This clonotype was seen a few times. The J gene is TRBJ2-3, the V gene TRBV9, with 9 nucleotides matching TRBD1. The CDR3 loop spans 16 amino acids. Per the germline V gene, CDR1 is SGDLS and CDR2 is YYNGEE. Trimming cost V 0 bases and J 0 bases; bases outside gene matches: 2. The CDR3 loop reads CASSVAGTGSTDTQYF. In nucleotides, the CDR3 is TGTGCCAGCAGCGTAGCCGGGACAGGGAGCACAGATACGCAGTATTTT.

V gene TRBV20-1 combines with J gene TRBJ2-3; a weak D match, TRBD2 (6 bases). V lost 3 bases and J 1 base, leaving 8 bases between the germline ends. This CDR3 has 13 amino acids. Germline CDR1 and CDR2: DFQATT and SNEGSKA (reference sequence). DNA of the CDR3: TGCAGTGCTAGCAAGCGGGGCACAGATACGCAGTATTTT. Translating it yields CSASKRGTDTQYF.

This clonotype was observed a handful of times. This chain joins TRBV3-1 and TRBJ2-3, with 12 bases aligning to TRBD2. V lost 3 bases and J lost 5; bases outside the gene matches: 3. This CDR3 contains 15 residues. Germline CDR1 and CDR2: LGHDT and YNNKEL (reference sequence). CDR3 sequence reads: CASSQTSGGQDTQYF. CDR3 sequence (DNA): TGTGCCAGCAGCCAGACTAGCGGGGGACAAGATACGCAGTATTTT.

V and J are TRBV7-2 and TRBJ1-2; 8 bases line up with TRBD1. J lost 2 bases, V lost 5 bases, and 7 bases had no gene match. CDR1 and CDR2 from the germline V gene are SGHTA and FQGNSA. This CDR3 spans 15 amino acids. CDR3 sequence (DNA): TGTGCCAGCAGCCCAGGACAGGGCAGAAACTATGGCTACACCTTC. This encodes CASSPGQGRNYGYTF.

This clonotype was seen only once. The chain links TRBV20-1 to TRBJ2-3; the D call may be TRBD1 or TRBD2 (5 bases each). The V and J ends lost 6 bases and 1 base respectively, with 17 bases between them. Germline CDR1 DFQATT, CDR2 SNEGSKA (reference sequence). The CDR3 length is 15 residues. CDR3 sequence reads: CSAARTGPGTDTQYF. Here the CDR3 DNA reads TGCAGTGCCGCCCGAACGGGGCCTGGCACAGATACGCAGTATTTT.

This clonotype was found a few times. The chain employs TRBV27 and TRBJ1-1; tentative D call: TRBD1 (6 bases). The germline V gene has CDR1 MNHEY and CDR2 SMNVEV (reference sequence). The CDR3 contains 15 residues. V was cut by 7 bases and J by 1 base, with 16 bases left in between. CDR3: CASIPLTGSNTEAFF. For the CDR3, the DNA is TGTGCCAGCATCCCCCTGACAGGTTCGAACACTGAAGCTTTCTTT.

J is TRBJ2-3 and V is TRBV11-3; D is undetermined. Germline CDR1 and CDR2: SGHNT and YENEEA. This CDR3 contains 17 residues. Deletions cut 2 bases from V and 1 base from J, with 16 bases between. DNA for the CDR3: TGTGCCAGCAGCTTACCAAAAGATGGTGAGGGCACAGATACGCAGTATTTT. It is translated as CASSLPKDGEGTDTQYF.

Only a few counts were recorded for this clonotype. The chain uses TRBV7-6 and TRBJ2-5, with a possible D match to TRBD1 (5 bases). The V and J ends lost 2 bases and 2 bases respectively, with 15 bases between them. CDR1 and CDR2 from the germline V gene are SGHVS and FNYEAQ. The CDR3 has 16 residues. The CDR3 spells CASSLSPAGIQETQYF. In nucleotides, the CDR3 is TGTGCCAGCAGCTTAAGTCCGGCAGGGATACAAGAGACCCAGTACTTC. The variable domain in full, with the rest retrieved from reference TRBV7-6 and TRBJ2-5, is GAGVSQSPRYKVTKRGQDVALRCDPISGHVSLYWYRQALGQGPEFLTYFNYEAQQDKSGLPNDRFSAERPEGSISTLTIQRTEQRDSAMYRCASSLSPAGIQETQYFGPGTRLLVL.

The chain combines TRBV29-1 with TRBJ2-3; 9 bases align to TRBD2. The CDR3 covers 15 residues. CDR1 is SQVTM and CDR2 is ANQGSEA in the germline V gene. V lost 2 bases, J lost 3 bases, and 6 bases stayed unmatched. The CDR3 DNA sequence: TGCAGCGTTGAATTGGGCGGGAGGGTGACAGATACGCAGTATTTT. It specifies CSVELGGRVTDTQYF.

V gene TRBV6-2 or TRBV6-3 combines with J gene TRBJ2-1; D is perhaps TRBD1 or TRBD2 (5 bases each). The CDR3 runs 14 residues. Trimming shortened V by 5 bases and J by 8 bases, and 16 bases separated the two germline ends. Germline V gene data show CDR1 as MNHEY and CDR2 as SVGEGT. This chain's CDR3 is CASSARFWDDEQFF. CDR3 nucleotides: TGTGCCAGCAGTGCGCGGTTTTGGGACGATGAGCAGTTCTTC.

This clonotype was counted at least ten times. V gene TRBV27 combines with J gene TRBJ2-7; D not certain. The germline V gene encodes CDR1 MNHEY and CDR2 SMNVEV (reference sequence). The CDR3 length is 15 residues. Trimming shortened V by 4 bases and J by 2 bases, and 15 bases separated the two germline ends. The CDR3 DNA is TGTGCCAGCAGTTCCCTCCTCGGGCAAGCCTACGAGCAGTACTTC. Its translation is CASSSLLGQAYEQYF.

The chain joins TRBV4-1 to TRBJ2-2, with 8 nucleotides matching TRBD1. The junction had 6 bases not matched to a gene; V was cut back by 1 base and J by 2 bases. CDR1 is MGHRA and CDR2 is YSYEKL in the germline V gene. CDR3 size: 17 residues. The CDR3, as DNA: TGCGCCAGCAGCCAAGGGGGGCAGGGGGCAAACACCGGGGAGCTGTTTTTT. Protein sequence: CASSQGGQGANTGELFF.

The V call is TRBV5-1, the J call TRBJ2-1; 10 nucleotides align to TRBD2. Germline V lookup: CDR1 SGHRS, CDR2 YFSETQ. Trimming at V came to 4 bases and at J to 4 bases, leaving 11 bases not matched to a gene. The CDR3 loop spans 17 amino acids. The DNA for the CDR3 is TGCGCCAGCAGCCCAGGCGCCTCTAGCGGGGGTTACAATGAGCAGTTCTTC. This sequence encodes CASSPGASSGGYNEQFF.

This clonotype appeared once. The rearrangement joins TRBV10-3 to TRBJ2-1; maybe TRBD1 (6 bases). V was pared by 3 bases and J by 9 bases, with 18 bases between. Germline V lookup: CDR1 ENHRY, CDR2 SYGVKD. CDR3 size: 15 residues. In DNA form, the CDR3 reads TGTGCCATCAGTGACCCAGGACAGATGGGCCGTGAGCAGTTCTTC. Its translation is CAISDPGQMGREQFF.

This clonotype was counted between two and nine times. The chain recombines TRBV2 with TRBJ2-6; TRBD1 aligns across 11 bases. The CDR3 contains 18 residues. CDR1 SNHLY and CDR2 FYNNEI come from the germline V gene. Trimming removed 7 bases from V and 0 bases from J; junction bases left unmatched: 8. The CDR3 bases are TGTGCCAGCATGAGGGACAGGGGGTCCGGCTCTGGGGCCAACGTCCTGACTTTC. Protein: CASMRDRGSGSGANVLTF.

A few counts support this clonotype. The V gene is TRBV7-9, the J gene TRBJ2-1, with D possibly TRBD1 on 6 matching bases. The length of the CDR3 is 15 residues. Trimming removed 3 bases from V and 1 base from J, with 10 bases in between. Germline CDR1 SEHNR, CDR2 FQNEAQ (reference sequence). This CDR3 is CASSFTGLSYNEQFF. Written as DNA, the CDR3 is TGTGCCAGCAGCTTCACAGGGTTGTCCTACAATGAGCAGTTCTTC.

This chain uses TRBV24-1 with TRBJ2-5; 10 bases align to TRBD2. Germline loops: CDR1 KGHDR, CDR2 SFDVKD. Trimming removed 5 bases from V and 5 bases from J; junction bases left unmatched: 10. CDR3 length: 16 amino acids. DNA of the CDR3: TGTGCCACCAGTGGGGTTTTAGCGGGAGGCTGGGAGACCCAGTACTTC. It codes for CATSGVLAGGWETQYF.

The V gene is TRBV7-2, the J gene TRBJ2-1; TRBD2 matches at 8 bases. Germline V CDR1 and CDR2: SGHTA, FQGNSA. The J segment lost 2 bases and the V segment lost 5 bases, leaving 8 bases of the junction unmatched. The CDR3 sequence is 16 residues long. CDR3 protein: CASSPQSGRTYNEQFF. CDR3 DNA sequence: TGTGCCAGCAGCCCCCAAAGCGGGAGAACCTACAATGAGCAGTTCTTC.

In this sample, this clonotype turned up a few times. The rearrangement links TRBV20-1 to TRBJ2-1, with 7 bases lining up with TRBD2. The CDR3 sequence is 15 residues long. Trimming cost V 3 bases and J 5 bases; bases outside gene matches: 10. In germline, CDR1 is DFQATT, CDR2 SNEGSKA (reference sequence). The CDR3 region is CSARPASGLDNEQFF. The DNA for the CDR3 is TGCAGTGCTAGGCCCGCTAGCGGCCTAGACAATGAGCAGTTCTTC.

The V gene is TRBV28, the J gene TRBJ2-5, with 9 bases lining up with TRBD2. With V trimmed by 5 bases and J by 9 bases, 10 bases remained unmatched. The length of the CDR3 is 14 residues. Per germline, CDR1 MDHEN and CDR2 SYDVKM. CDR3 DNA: TGTGCCAGCAGTCCGCCAGGGACTAGCAGGGCCCAGTACTTC. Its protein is CASSPPGTSRAQYF. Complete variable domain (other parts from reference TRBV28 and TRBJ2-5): DVKVTQSSRYLVKRTGEKVFLECVQDMDHENMFWYRQDPGLGLRLIYFSYDVKMKEKGDIPEGYSVSREKKERFSLILESASTNQTSMYLCASSPPGTSRAQYFGPGTRLLVL.

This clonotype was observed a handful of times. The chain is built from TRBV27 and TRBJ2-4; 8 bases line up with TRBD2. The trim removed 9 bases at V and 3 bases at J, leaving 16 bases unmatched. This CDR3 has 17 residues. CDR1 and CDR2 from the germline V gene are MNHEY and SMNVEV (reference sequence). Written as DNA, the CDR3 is TGTGCCAGGGGAGGCGGGAGGCCCCTTTGTGGCAAAAACATTCAGTACTTC. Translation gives CARGGGRPLCGKNIQYF.